This T cell receptor beta chain was retrieved from a study of T-cell reconstitution after alpha-beta-depleted transplantation in children. As to this clonotype: This may be a read error: a much more frequent sequence differs by one nucleotide.

A library of TCRbeta sequences, prepared with unique molecular identifiers, was generated. TCRdb ran MiXCR on the PCR reads and lists one entry per CDR3 protein. Of about 240,000 distinct CDR3 sequences in the sample, 12% were seen once. The receptor was isolated from a human donor who donated a stem cell graft to a child with acute lymphoblastic leukemia. The source material was PBMCs from the stem cell graft donor, sampled from the stem cell graft.

For the CDR3, the DNA is TGTGCCACCAGTGATCGACAGGGACCTAACAGTCAGTACTTC. Protein sequence: CATSDRQGPNSQYF. The rearrangement uses TRBV24-1 and TRBJ2-4; the match to TRBD1 covers 7 bases. CDR1 and CDR2 from the germline V gene are KGHDR and SFDVKD. This CDR3 has 14 amino acids.